This passage covers 14 T cell receptor beta chains from one sample sequenced in a study of blood T cell repertoires in COVID-19. Data came from immunoSEQ multiplex PCR; TCRdb stores just in-frame clones and leaves some out. The table has 220,000 or so clones, under 90% seen once. Sequencing was carried out using PBMCs or T cells enriched from blood (not recorded which). The receptors come from a woman aged 55-69 years who had recovered from COVID-19.

The chain joins TRBV5-1 to TRBJ1-2, with D unresolved. Per the germline V gene, CDR1 is SGHRS and CDR2 is YFSETQ. Deletions cut 4 bases from V and 4 bases from J, with 11 bases between. There are 13 residues in the CDR3. Here the CDR3 DNA reads TGCGCCAGCAGCCAGGAGGGAACCTATGGCTACACCTTC. Its translation: CASSQEGTYGYTF. Combining the CDR3 with reference TRBV5-1 and TRBJ1-2 gives the whole variable domain KAGVTQTPRYLIKTRGQQVTLSCSPISGHRSVSWYQQTPGQGLQFLFEYFSETQRNKGNFPGRFSGRQFSNSRSEMNVSTLELGDSALYLCASSQEGTYGYTFGSGTRLTVV.

The rearrangement uses TRBV3-1 (or the pseudogene TRBV3-2) and TRBJ2-7; 16 bases fit TRBD2. The CDR3 totals 18 residues. J was trimmed by 5 bases and V by 3 bases; bases with no gene match: 10. Germline V gene data show CDR1 as LGHDT and CDR2 as YNNKEL (reference sequence). In nucleotides, the CDR3 is TGTGCCAGCAGCCATATGCCGGGACTAGCGGGAGGGCTAAACGAGCAGTACTTC. It encodes CASSHMPGLAGGLNEQYF.

A single count supports this clone. This chain links TRBV7-2 with TRBJ2-1; TRBD2 agrees at 9 bases. Germline loops: CDR1 SGHTA, CDR2 FQGNSA. The ends lost 4 bases at V and 6 bases at J; junction bases unmatched: 7. The CDR3 length is 15 residues. The DNA for the CDR3 is TGTGCCAGCAGCTCCGCGGGGGGGTCTTCCAATGAGCAGTTCTTC. It is translated as CASSSAGGSSNEQFF. Based on the CDR3 plus reference TRBV7-2 and TRBJ2-1, the full variable domain is GAGVSQSPSNKVTEKGKDVELRCDPISGHTALYWYRQSLGQGLEFLIYFQGNSAPDKSGLPSDRFSAERTGGSVSTLTIQRTQQEDSAVYLCASSSAGGSSNEQFFGPGTRLTVL.

The chain has TRBV9 and TRBJ1-1; TRBD1 matches at 9 bases. With 3 bases clipped from V and 3 bases from J, the junction kept 6 bases outside the gene matches. The germline V gene has CDR1 SGDLS and CDR2 YYNGEE. The CDR3 has 15 amino acids. The CDR3 reads CASSATGTGYTEAFF. Here the CDR3 DNA reads TGTGCCAGCAGCGCTACCGGGACAGGGTACACTGAAGCTTTCTTT.

The V call is TRBV7-9, the J call TRBJ1-1; 7 nucleotides line up with TRBD1. V gave up 5 bases and J gave up 6 bases; unmatched junction bases: 9. The CDR3 runs 14 residues. Germline CDR1 and CDR2: SEHNR and FQNEAQ (reference sequence). The chain's CDR3 is CASSPQTGWAEAFF. For the CDR3, the DNA is TGTGCCAGCAGCCCCCAGACAGGGTGGGCTGAAGCTTTCTTT.

V gene TRBV6-2 or TRBV6-3 combines with J gene TRBJ1-1; 8 bases line up with TRBD1. CDR1 MNHEY and CDR2 SVGEGT come from the germline V gene. V lost 2 bases and J lost 5; bases outside the gene matches: 10. The CDR3 contains 16 residues. CDR3 in amino acids: CASSYNWDRSGTEAFF. In nucleotides, the CDR3 is TGTGCCAGCAGTTACAACTGGGACAGGTCGGGGACTGAAGCTTTCTTT.

This clone turned up a few times. This chain joins TRBV6-6 and TRBJ1-1; possibly TRBD1 for D (5 bases). The germline V gene has CDR1 MNHNY and CDR2 SVGAGI (reference sequence). The V end was cut by 8 bases, the J end by 4 bases, with 8 bases between. The CDR3 totals 11 residues. In DNA, the CDR3 is TGTGCCAGCGGAGACAGCACTGAAGCTTTCTTT. Amino acids: CASGDSTEAFF.

This chain links TRBV9 with TRBJ1-1; D is undetermined. Germline V gives CDR1 SGDLS, CDR2 YYNGEE. Trimming cost V 3 bases and J 5 bases, with 11 bases left between them. There are 13 residues in the CDR3. DNA for the CDR3: TGTGCCAGCAGCGCCCATTTGCGGACTGAAGCTTTCTTT. This translates into CASSAHLRTEAFF. The full variable domain, in which reference TRBV9 and TRBJ1-1 provide the parts outside the CDR3, is DSGVTQTPKHLITATGQRVTLRCSPRSGDLSVYWYQQSLDQGLQFLIQYYNGEERAKGNILERFSAQQFPDLHSELNLSSLELGDSALYFCASSAHLRTEAFFGQGTRLTVV.

The genes are TRBV29-1 and TRBJ2-2; TRBD2 aligns across 9 bases. J gave up 4 bases and V 7 bases, and 7 bases lay outside the gene matches. Germline V gene data show CDR1 as SQVTM and CDR2 as ANQGSEA. The CDR3 runs 14 residues. The DNA for the CDR3 is TGCAGCGCGGGGCTGCGGGGGGGCACCGGGGAGCTGTTTTTT. It yields the protein CSAGLRGGTGELFF.

V gene TRBV6-5 combines with J gene TRBJ2-7; 8 nucleotides align to TRBD1. This CDR3 region has 16 residues. V shed 3 bases, J shed 4 bases, and the junction held 11 bases outside the gene matches. Germline V gene sequence: CDR1 MNHEY, CDR2 SVGAGI. CDR3 region: CASSYSTGQAMYEQYF. The CDR3, as DNA: TGTGCCAGCAGTTATTCTACGGGACAGGCCATGTACGAGCAGTACTTC.

This chain links TRBV7-2 with TRBJ2-1; D is unclear. CDR1 SGHTA and CDR2 FQGNSA come from the germline V gene. V lost 1 base and J lost 5, with 6 bases in between. CDR3 length equals 13 residues. CDR3 region: CASSLGLNNEQFF. The CDR3, as DNA: TGTGCCAGCAGCTTAGGACTCAACAATGAGCAGTTCTTC.

The chain uses TRBV3-1 (or the pseudogene TRBV3-2) and TRBJ1-1; D gene ambiguous. The CDR3 has 15 amino acids. Trimming shortened V by 0 bases and J by 0 bases, and 8 bases separated the two germline ends. Germline V gene data show CDR1 as LGHDT and CDR2 as YNNKEL (reference sequence). This CDR3 is CASSQDLLLNTEAFF. As DNA, the CDR3 is TGTGCCAGCAGCCAAGATCTCCTGTTGAACACTGAAGCTTTCTTT.

This clone was detected only a few times. The chain joins TRBV24-1 to TRBJ2-3; 11 bases match TRBD2. Germline CDR1 and CDR2: KGHDR and SFDVKD. J gave up 5 bases and V 3 bases, and 0 bases lay outside the gene matches. The CDR3 has 14 amino acids. CDR3 DNA: TGTGCCACCAGTGATGGGACTAGCGGAGATACGCAGTATTTT. Translating gives CATSDGTSGDTQYF.

The chain joins TRBV18 to TRBJ1-4; 8 nucleotides align to TRBD1. J lost 3 bases, V lost 2 bases, and 5 bases had no gene match. Germline V gene data show CDR1 as KGHSH and CDR2 as LQKENI. The CDR3 covers 16 residues. The CDR3 region has the DNA TGTGCCAGCTCACCAGGAACGGGACAGGCTAATGAAAAACTGTTTTTT. Its translation is CASSPGTGQANEKLFF.